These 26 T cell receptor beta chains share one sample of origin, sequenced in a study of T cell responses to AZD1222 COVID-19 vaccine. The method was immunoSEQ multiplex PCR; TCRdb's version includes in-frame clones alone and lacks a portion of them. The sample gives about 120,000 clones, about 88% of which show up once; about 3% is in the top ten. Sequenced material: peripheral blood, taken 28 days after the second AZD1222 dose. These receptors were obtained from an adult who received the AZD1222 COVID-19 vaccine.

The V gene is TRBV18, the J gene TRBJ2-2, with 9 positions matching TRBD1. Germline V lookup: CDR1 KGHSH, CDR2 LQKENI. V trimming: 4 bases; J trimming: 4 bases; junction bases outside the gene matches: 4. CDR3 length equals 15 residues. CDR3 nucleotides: TGTGCCAGCTCACGGGGACAGGGAGTCACCGGGGAGCTGTTTTTT. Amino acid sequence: CASSRGQGVTGELFF.

DNA for the CDR3: TGTGCCAGCAGCCCTCCGGAAACCTACGAGCAGTACTTC. Its protein product is CASSPPETYEQYF. This chain connects TRBV7-9 to TRBJ2-7, with D uncertain. Trimming cost V 5 bases and J 2 bases, with 10 bases left between them. Germline V lookup: CDR1 SEHNR, CDR2 FQNEAQ (reference sequence). The CDR3 extends over 13 amino acids.

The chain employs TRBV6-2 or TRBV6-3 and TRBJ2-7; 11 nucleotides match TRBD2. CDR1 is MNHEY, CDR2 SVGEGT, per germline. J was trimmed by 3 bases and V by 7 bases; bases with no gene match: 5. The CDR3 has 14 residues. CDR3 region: CASTPGLADYEQYF. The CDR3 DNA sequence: TGTGCCAGCACCCCGGGACTAGCGGACTACGAGCAGTACTTC.

The CDR3 DNA follows: TGTGCCAGCTCACCACACCGACGCAGAGGAAACACCATATATTTT. Protein sequence: CASSPHRRRGNTIYF. The chain is built from TRBV18 and TRBJ1-3; no clear D. In germline, CDR1 is KGHSH, CDR2 LQKENI. The CDR3 loop spans 15 amino acids. V lost 1 base, J lost 4 bases, and 11 bases lay in between.

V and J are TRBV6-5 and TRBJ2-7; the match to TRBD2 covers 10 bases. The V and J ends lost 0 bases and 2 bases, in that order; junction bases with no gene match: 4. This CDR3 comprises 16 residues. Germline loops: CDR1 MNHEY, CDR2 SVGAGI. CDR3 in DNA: TGTGCCAGCAGTTACTCAATACTAGCGGGACCCTACGAGCAGTACTTC. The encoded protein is CASSYSILAGPYEQYF.

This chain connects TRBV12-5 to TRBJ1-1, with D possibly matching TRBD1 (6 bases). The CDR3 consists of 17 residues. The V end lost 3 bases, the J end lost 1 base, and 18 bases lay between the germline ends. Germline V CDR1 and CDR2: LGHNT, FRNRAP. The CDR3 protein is CASGFGQGFASNTEAFF. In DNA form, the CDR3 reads TGTGCTAGTGGTTTTGGGCAGGGGTTTGCATCGAACACTGAAGCTTTCTTT.

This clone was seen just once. This CDR3 is CASSRDARGYNEQFF. The CDR3 DNA sequence: TGTGCCAGCAGCCGCGACGCCCGGGGCTACAATGAGCAGTTCTTC. The chain couples TRBV2 to TRBJ2-1; D perhaps matches TRBD2 (5 bases). This CDR3 has 15 residues. Trimming left V 6 bases short and J 3 bases short, with 15 bases between. Germline V gives CDR1 SNHLY, CDR2 FYNNEI.

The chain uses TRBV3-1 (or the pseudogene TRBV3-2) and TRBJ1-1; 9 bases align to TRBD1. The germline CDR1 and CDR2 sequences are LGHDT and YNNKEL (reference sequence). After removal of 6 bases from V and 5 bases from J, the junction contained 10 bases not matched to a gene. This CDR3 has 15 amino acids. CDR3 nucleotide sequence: TGTGCCAGCAGTCCCGGGACAGGGAGAACGACTGAAGCTTTCTTT. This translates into CASSPGTGRTTEAFF.

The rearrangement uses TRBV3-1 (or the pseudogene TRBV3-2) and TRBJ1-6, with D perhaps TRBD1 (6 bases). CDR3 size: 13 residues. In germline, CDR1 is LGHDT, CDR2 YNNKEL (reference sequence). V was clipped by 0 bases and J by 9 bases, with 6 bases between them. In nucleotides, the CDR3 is TGTGCCAGCAGCCAAGACAGGGGTTCACCCCTCCACTTT. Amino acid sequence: CASSQDRGSPLHF.

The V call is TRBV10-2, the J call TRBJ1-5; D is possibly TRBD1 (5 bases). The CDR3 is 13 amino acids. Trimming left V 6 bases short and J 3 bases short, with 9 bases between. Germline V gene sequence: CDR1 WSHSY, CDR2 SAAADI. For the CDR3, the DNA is TGCGCCAGCAGGGGGGACGACAATCAGCCCCAGCATTTT. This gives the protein CASRGDDNQPQHF.

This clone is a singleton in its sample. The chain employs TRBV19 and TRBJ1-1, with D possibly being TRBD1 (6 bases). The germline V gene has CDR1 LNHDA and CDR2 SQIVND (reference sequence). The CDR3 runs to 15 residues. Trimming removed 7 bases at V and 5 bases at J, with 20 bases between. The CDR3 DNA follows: TGTGCCAGTACCAATACGGGGGCCGGGATGACTGAAGCTTTCTTT. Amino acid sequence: CASTNTGAGMTEAFF.

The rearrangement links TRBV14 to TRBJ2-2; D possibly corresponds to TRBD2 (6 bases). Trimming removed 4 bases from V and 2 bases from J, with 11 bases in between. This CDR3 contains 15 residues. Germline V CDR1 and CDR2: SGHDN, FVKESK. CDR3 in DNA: TGTGCCAGCAGCCGCGGGGACCGCAACACCGGGGAGCTGTTTTTT. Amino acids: CASSRGDRNTGELFF.

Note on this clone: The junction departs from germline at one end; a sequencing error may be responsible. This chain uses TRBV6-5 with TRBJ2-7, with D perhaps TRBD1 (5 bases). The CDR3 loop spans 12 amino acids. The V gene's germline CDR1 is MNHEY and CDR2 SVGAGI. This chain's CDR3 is CASSQGPYEQYF. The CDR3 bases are TGTGCCAGCAGCCAGGGTCCCTATGAGCAGTACTTC.

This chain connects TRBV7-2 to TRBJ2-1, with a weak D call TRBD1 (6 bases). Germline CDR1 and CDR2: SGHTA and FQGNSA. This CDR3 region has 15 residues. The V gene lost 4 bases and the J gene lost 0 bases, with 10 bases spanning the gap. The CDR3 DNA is TGTGCCAGCAGCTCGGGGACAAGCTCCTACAATGAGCAGTTCTTC. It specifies CASSSGTSSYNEQFF. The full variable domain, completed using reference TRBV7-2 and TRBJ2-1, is GAGVSQSPSNKVTEKGKDVELRCDPISGHTALYWYRQSLGQGLEFLIYFQGNSAPDKSGLPSDRFSAERTGGSVSTLTIQRTQQEDSAVYLCASSSGTSSYNEQFFGPGTRLTVL.

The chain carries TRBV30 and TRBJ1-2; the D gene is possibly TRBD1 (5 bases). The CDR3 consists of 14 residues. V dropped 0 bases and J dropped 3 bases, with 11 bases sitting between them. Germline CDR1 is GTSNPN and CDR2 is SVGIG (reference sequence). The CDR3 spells CAWSVIGGYYGYTF. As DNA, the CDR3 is TGTGCCTGGAGTGTAATTGGGGGTTACTATGGCTACACCTTC.

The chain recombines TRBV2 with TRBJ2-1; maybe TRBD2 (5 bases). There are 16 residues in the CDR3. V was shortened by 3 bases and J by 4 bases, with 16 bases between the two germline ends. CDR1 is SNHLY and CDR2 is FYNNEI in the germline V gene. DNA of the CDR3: TGTGCCAGCAGTGAGATGGACTGGAGAGATTACAATGAGCAGTTCTTC. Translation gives CASSEMDWRDYNEQFF.

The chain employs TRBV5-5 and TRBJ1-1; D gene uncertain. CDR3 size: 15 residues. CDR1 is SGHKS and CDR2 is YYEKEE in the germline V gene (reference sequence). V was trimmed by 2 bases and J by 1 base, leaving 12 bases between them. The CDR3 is CASSFSMVENTEAFF. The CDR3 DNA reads TGTGCCAGCAGCTTTTCCATGGTGGAGAACACTGAAGCTTTCTTT.

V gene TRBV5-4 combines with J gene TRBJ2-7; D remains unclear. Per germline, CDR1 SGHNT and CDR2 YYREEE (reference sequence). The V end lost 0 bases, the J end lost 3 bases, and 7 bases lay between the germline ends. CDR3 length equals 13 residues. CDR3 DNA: TGTGCCAGCAGCTTGGCTTCAAGCTACGAGCAGTACTTC. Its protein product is CASSLASSYEQYF.

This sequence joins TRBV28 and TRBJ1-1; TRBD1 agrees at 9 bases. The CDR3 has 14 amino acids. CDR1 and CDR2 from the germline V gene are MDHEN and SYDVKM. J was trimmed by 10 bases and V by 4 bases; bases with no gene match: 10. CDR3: CASSSTGGVNGAFF. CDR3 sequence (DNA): TGTGCCAGCAGTTCGACAGGGGGTGTGAATGGAGCTTTCTTT.

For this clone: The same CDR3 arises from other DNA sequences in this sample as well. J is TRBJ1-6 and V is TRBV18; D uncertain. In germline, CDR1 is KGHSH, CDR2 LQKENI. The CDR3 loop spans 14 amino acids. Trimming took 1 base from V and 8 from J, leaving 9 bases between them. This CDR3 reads CASSPQGSDSPLHF. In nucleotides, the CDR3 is TGTGCCAGCTCACCACAGGGCTCGGATTCACCCCTCCACTTT.

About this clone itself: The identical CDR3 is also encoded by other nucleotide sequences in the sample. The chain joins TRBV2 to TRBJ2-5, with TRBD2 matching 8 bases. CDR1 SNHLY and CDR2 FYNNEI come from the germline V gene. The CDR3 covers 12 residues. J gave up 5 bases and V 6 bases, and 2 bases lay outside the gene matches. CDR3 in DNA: TGTGCCAGCAGAGTAGCGGGGGAGACCCAGTACTTC. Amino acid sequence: CASRVAGETQYF. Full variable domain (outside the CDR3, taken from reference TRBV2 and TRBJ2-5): EPEVTQTPSHQVTQMGQEVILRCVPISNHLYFYWYRQILGQKVEFLVSFYNNEISEKSEIFDDQFSVERPDGSNFTLKIRSTKLEDSAMYFCASRVAGETQYFGPGTRLLVL.

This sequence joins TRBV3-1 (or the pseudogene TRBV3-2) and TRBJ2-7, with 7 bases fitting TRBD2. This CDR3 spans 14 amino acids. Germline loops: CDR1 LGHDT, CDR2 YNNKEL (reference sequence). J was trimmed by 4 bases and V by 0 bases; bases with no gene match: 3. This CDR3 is CASSQDLAAYEQYF. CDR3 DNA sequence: TGTGCCAGCAGCCAAGACCTAGCGGCTTACGAGCAGTACTTC.

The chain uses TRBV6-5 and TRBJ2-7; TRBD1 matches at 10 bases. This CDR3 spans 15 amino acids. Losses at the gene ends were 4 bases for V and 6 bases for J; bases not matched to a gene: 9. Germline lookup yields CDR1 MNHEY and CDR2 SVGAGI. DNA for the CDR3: TGTGCCAGCAGTTGGTCCCGGGACAGGGGTTCCGAGCAGTACTTC. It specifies CASSWSRDRGSEQYF.

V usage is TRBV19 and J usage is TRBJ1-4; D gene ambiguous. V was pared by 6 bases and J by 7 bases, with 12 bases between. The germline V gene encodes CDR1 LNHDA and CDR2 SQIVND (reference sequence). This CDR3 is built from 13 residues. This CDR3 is CASRNRVSEKLFF. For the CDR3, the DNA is TGTGCCAGTAGAAACAGAGTGAGTGAAAAACTGTTTTTT.

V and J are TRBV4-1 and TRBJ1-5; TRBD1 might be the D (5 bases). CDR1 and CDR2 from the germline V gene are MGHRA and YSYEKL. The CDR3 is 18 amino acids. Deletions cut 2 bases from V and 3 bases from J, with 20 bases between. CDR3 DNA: TGCGCCAGCAGCCAACTACCGACGGGGGAGGGAGTCAATCAGCCCCAGCATTTT. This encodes CASSQLPTGEGVNQPQHF.

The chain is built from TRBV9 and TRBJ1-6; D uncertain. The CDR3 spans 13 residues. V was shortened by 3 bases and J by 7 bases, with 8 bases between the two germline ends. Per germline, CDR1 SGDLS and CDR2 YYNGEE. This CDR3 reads CASSGSTNSPLHF. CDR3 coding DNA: TGTGCCAGCAGCGGGAGTACGAATTCACCCCTCCACTTT.